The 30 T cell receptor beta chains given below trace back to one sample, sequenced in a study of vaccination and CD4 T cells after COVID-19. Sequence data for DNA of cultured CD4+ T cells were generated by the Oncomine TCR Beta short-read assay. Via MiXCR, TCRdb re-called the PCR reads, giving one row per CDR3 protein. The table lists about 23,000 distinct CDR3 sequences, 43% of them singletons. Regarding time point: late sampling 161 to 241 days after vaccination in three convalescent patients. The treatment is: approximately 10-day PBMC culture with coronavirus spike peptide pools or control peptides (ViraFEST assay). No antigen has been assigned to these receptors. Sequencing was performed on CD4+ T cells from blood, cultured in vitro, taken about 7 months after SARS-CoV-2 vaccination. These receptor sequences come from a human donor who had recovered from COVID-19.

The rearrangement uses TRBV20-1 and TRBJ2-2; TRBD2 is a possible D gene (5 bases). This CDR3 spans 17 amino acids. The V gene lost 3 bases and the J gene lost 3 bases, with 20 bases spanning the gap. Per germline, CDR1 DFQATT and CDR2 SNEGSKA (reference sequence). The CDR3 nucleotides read TGCAGTGCTAGGTCTCTCAGAGGAGGTTGGGACACCGGGGAGCTGTTTTTT. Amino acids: CSARSLRGGWDTGELFF.

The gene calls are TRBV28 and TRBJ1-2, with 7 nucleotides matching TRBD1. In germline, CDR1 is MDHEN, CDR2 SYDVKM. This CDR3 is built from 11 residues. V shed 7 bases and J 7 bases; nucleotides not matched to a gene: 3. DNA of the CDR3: TGTGCCAGCAACCAGGGGGGTGGCTACACCTTC. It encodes CASNQGGGYTF.

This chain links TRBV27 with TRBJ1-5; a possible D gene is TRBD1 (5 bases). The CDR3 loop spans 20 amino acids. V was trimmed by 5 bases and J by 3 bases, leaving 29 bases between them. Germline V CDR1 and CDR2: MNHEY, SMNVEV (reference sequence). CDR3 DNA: TGTGCCAGCAGTCCCCCTCCGGCAGGGAATCTTCGAGGGAACAATCAGCCCCAGCATTTT. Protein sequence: CASSPPPAGNLRGNNQPQHF.

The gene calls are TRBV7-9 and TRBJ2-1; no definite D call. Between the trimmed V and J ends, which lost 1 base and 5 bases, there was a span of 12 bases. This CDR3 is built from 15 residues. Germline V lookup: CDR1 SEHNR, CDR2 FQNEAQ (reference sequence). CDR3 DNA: TGTGCCAGCAGCTTAGGTGTGGGTCGAGACAATGAGCAGTTCTTC. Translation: CASSLGVGRDNEQFF.

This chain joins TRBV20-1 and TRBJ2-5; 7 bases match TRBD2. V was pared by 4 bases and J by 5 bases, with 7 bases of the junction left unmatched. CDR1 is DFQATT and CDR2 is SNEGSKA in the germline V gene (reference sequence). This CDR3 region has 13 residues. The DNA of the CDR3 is TGCAGTGCTACCCCGGGGGGAGCGGAGACCCAGTACTTC. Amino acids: CSATPGGAETQYF.

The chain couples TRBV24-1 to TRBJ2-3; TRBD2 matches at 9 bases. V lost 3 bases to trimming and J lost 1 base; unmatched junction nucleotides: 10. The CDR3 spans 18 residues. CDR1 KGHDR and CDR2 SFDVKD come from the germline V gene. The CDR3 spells CATSDRRIRTSGTDTQYF. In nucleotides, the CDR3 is TGTGCCACCAGTGATCGAAGGATTCGGACTAGCGGCACAGATACGCAGTATTTT.

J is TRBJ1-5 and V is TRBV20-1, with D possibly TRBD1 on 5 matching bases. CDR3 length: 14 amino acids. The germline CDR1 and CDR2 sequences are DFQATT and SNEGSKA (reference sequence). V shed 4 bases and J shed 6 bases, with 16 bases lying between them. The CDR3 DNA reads TGCAGTGCTATTTCGGGGGTGGGGAGTCAGCCCCAGCATTTT. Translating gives CSAISGVGSQPQHF.

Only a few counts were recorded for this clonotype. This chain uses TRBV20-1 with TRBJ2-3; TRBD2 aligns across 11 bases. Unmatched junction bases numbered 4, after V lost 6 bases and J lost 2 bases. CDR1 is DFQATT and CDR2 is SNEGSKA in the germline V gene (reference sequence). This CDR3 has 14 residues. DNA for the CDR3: TGCAGTGCCACGACTAGCGGGAACACAGATACGCAGTATTTT. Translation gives CSATTSGNTDTQYF.

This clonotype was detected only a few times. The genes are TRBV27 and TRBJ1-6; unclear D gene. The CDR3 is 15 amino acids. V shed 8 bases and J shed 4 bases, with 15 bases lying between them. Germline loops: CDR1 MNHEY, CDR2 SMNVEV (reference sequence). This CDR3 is CASRPRDGYNSPLHF. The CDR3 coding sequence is TGTGCCAGCCGGCCCCGTGACGGATATAATTCACCCCTCCACTTT.

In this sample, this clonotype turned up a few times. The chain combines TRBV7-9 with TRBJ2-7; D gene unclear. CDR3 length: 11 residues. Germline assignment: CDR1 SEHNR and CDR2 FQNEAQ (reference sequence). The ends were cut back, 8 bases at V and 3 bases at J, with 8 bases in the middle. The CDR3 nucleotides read TGTGCCAGCGGTATACACTACGAGCAGTACTTC. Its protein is CASGIHYEQYF.

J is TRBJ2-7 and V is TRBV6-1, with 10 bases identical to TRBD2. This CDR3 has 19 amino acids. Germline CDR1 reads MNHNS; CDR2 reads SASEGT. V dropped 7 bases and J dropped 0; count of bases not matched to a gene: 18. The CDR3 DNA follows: TGTGCCAGCACCGCCCCACCCGGAGCTATAGCGGGAGGCTCCTACGAGCAGTACTTC. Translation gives CASTAPPGAIAGGSYEQYF.

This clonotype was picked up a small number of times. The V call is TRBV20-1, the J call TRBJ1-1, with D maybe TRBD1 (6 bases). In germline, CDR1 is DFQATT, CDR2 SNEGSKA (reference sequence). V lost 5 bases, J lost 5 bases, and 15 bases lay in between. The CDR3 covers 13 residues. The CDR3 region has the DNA TGCAGTGCTCGGGGGCCCCCCAGGACTGAAGCTTTCTTT. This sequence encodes CSARGPPRTEAFF.

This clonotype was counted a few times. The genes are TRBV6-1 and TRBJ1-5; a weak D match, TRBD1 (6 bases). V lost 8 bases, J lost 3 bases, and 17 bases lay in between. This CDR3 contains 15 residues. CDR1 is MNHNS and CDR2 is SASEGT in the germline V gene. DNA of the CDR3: TGTGCCAGCTCTGATTCAGGGGCCCTCAATCAGCCCCAGCATTTT. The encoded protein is CASSDSGALNQPQHF.

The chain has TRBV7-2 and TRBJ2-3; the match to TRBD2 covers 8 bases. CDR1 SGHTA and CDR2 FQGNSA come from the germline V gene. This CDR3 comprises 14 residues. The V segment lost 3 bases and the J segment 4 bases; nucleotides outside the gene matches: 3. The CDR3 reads CASSLASGPDTQYF. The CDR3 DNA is TGTGCCAGCAGCTTGGCTAGCGGGCCAGATACGCAGTATTTT.

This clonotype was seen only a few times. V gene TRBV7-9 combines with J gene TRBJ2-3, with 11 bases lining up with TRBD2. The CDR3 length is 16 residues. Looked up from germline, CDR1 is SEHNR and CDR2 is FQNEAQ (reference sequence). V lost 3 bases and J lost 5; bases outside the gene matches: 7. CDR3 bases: TGTGCCAGCAGCTTCACTAGCGGGAGAGGAGAAGATACGCAGTATTTT. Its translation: CASSFTSGRGEDTQYF.

The CDR3 sequence: CASSSRSRSYNEQFF. As DNA, the CDR3 is TGTGCCAGCAGTTCGAGGAGCCGCTCCTACAATGAGCAGTTCTTC. The chain couples TRBV6-5 to TRBJ2-1; unclear D gene. Germline values: CDR1 MNHEY, CDR2 SVGAGI. The CDR3 has 15 residues. V gave up 4 bases and J gave up 0 bases, with 10 bases separating them.

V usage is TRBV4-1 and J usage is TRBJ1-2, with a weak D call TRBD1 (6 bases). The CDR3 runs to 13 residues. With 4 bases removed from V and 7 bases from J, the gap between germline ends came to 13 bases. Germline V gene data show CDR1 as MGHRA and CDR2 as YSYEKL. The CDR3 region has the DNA TGCGCCAGCAGCCCCCGGGGGGGCCTTGGCTACACCTTC. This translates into CASSPRGGLGYTF.

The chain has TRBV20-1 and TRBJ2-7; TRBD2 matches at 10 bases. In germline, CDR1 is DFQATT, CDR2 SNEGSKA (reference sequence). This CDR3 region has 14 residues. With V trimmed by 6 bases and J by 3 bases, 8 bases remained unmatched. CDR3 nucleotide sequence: TGCAGTGCCCATACTAGCGGGGACAACTACGAGCAGTACTTC. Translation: CSAHTSGDNYEQYF.

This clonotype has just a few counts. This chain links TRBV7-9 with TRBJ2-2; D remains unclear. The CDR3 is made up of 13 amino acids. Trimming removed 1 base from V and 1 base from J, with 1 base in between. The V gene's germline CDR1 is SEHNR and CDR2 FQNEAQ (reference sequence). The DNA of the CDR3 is TGTGCCAGCAGCTTAGGGAACACCGGGGAGCTGTTTTTT. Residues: CASSLGNTGELFF.

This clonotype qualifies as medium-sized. CDR3 in amino acids: CASSDGSTDTQYF. The CDR3 DNA follows: TGTGCCAGCAGTGACGGGAGCACAGATACGCAGTATTTT. The chain couples TRBV6-4 to TRBJ2-3, with D unclear. Between the trimmed V and J ends, which lost 2 bases and 0 bases, there was a span of 3 bases. Germline CDR1 reads MRHNA; CDR2 reads SNTAGT. CDR3 length equals 13 residues.

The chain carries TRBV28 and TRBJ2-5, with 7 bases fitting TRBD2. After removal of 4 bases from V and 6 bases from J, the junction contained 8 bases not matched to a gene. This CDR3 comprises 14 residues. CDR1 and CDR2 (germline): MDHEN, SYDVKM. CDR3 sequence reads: CASSWVGGPKTQYF. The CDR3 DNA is TGTGCCAGCAGTTGGGTGGGAGGGCCGAAGACCCAGTACTTC.

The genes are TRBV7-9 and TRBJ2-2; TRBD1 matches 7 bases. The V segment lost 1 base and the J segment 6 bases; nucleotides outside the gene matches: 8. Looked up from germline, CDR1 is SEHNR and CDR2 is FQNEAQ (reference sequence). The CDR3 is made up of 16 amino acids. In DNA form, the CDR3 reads TGTGCCAGCAGCTTAGTGAAGGGACAGCGCGCCGGGGAGCTGTTTTTT. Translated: CASSLVKGQRAGELFF.

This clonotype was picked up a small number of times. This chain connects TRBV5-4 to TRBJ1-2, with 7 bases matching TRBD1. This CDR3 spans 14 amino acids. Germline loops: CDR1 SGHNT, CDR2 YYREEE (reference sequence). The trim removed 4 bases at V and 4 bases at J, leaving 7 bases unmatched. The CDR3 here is CASSPQGFRYGYTF. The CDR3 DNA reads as TGTGCCAGCAGCCCACAGGGGTTTCGCTATGGCTACACCTTC.

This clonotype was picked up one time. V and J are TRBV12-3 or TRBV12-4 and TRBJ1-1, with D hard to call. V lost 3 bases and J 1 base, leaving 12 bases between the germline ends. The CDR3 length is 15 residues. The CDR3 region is CASSFGQQPNTEAFF. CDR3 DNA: TGTGCCAGCAGTTTTGGGCAGCAACCGAACACTGAAGCTTTCTTT.

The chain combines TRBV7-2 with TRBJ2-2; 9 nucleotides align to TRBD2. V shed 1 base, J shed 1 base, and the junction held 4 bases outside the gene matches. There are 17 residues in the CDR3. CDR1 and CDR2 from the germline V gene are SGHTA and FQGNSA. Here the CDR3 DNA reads TGTGCCAGCAGCTTAGTAGTACTAGCGGGGAACACCGGGGAGCTGTTTTTT. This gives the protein CASSLVVLAGNTGELFF.

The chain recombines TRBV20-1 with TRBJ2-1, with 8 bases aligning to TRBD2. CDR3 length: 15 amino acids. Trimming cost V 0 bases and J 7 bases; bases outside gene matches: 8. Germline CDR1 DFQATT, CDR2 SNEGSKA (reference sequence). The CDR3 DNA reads TGCAGTGCTAGAGATCCAGCGGGAGTTTGGAATGAGCAGTTCTTC. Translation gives CSARDPAGVWNEQFF.

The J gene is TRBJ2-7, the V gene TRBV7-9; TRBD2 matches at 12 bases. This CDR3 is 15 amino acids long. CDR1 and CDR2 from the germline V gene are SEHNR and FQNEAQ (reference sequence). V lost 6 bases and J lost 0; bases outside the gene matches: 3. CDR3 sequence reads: CASRRTSGTSYEQYF. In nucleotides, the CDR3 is TGTGCCAGCAGACGGACTAGCGGGACCTCCTACGAGCAGTACTTC.

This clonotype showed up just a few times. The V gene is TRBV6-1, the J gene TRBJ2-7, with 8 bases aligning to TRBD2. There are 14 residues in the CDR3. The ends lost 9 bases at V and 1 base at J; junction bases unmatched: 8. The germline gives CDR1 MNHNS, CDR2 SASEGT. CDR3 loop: CASGREGRSYEQYF. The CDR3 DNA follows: TGTGCCAGTGGACGGGAGGGGAGGTCCTACGAGCAGTACTTC.

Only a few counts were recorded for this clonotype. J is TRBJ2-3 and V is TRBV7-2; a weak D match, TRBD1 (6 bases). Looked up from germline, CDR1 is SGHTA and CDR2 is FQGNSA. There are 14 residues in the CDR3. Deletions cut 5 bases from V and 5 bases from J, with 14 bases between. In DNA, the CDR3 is TGTGCCAGCAGCAGTCAGGGGAGATTAGATACGCAGTATTTT. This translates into CASSSQGRLDTQYF.

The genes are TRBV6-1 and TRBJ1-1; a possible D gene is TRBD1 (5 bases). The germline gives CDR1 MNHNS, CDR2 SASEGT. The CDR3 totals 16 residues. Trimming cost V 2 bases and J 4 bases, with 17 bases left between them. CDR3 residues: CASSEPGLRRSTEAFF. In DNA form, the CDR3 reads TGTGCCAGCAGTGAACCGGGGCTCAGGCGATCCACTGAAGCTTTCTTT.